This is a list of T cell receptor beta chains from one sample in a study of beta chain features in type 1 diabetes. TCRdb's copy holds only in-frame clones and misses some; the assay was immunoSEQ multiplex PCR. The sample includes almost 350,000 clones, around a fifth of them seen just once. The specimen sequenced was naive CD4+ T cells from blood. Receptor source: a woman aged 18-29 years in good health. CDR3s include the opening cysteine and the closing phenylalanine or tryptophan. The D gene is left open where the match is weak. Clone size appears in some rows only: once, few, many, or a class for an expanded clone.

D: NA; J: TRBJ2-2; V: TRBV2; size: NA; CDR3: CASRPDSNGELFF; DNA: TGTGCCAGCAGACCTGACTCCAACGGGGAGCTGTTTTTT
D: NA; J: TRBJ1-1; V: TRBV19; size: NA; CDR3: CAVTDEMNTEAFF; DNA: TGTGCCGTGACAGATGAGATGAACACTGAAGCTTTCTTT
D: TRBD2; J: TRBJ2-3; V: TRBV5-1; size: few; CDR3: CASSLRGLAASTDTQYF; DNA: TGCGCCAGCAGCTTGAGGGGACTAGCGGCCTCCACAGATACGCAGTATTTT
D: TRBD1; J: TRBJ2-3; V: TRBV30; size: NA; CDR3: CAWSDRGWSDTQYF; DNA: TGTGCCTGGAGTGACAGGGGTTGGTCAGATACGCAGTATTTT
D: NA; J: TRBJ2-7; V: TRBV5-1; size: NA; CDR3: CASSLGFASSYEQYF; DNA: TGCGCCAGCAGCTTGGGGTTTGCCAGCTCCTACGAGCAGTACTTC
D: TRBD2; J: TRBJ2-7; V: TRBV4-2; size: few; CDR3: CASSQDRGLAGGPSAEQYF; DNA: TGTGCCAGCAGCCAAGATAGGGGACTAGCGGGGGGGCCGTCGGCCGAGCAGTACTTC
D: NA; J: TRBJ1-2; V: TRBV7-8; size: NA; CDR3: CASSLDGTYGYTF; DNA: TGTGCCAGCAGCTTAGACGGTACCTATGGCTACACCTTC
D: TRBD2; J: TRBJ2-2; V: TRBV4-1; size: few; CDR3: CASSRSGTDTGELFF; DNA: TGCGCCAGCAGCCGTAGCGGGACTGACACCGGGGAGCTGTTTTTT
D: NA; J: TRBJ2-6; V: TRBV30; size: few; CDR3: CALNGAPPSGANVLTF; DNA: TGTGCCCTAAATGGGGCCCCCCCCTCTGGGGCCAACGTCCTGACTTTC
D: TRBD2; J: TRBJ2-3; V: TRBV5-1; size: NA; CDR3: CASSGGLAGDTQYF; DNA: TGCGCCAGCAGCGGGGGACTAGCAGGGGATACGCAGTATTTT
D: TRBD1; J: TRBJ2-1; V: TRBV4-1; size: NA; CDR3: CASSQRKGQGNYNEQFF; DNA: TGCGCCAGCAGCCAAAGGAAGGGACAGGGAAACTACAATGAGCAGTTCTTC
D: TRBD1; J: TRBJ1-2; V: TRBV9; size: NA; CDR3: CASSGDRADYGYTF; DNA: TGTGCCAGCAGCGGAGACAGGGCCGACTATGGCTACACCTTC
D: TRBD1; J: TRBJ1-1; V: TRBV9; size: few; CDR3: CASSARTGFDTEAFF; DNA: TGTGCCAGCAGCGCTCGGACAGGGTTCGACACTGAAGCTTTCTTT
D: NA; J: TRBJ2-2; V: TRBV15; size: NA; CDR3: CATSRDRGGAGELFF; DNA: TGTGCCACCAGCAGAGATAGGGGGGGAGCCGGGGAGCTGTTTTTT
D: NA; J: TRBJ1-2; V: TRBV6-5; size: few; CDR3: CASSYSIGEFGYTF; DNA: TGTGCCAGCAGTTACTCGATAGGGGAATTTGGCTACACCTTC
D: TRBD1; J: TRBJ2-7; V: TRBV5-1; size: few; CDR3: CASSSGQGGDREQYF; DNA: TGCGCCAGCAGCTCTGGACAGGGGGGAGATCGCGAGCAGTACTTC
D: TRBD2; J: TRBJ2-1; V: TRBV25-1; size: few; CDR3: CASNEGGSGRNEQFF; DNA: TGTGCCAGCAACGAAGGGGGTAGCGGGAGAAATGAGCAGTTCTTC
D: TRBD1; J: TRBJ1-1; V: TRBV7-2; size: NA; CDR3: CASSPAAGGTEAFF; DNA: TGTGCCAGCAGCCCCGCTGCAGGGGGCACTGAAGCTTTCTTT